The 31 T cell receptor beta chains given below trace back to one sample, sequenced in a study of OX40 agonist ivuxolimab in advanced cancers. Sequencing used immunoSEQ multiplex PCR; TCRdb keeps in-frame clones, though not all of them. The repertoire holds 25,000 to 35,000 clones, with around 82% as singletons. The sequences come from CD4+ or CD8+ T cells sorted from blood, collected in a trial of the OX40 agonist ivuxolimab. These receptors all stem from an adult with an advanced solid tumor such as melanoma, head and neck, liver or kidney cancer.

This sequence joins TRBV7-9 and TRBJ1-2, with no clear D. Trimming left V 0 bases short and J 5 bases short, with 7 bases between. The CDR3 spans 13 residues. From germline, CDR1 is SEHNR and CDR2 FQNEAQ (reference sequence). CDR3 protein: CASSLARDYGYTF. The CDR3 bases are TGTGCCAGCAGCTTAGCGAGGGATTATGGCTACACCTTC.

The rearrangement links TRBV9 to TRBJ2-4; possible D gene TRBD1, 5 bases. CDR3 length: 15 amino acids. Trimming removed 4 bases at V and 2 bases at J, with 13 bases between. Germline-derived CDR1 and CDR2 are SGDLS and YYNGEE. The CDR3 DNA reads as TGTGCCAGCAGCCCCTCAGGGTGGTCCAAAAACATTCAGTACTTC. This translates into CASSPSGWSKNIQYF.

For the CDR3, the DNA is TGCGCCAGCAGCAAAGACTGGGGCGGGGGGACCCAGTACTTC. It codes for CASSKDWGGGTQYF. The genes are TRBV5-1 and TRBJ2-5, with 7 positions matching TRBD2. This CDR3 has 14 amino acids. Germline assignment: CDR1 SGHRS and CDR2 YFSETQ. Trimming cost V 4 bases and J 7 bases; bases outside gene matches: 10.

Worth noting for this clone: At one end the junction does not follow the germline gene, possibly because of a read error. The chain joins TRBV7-9 to TRBJ2-4; 10 bases are a match to TRBD2. The CDR3 loop spans 13 amino acids. Germline loops: CDR1 SEHNR, CDR2 FQNEAQ (reference sequence). This CDR3 reads CASSLAGEDIQYF. The CDR3 DNA is TGTGCCAGCAGCCTAGCGGGAGAAGACATTCAGTACTTC. The variable domain in full, with the rest retrieved from reference TRBV7-9 and TRBJ2-4, is DTGVSQNPRHKITKRGQNVTFRCDPISEHNRLYWYRQTLGQGPEFLTYFQNEAQLEKSRLLSDRFSAERPKGSFSTLEIQRTEQGDSAMYLCASSLAGEDIQYFGAGTRLSVL.

The chain uses TRBV28 and TRBJ1-5; TRBD1 matches 7 bases. V was pared by 5 bases and J by 2 bases, with 12 bases of the junction left unmatched. Germline V gene lookup returns CDR1 MDHEN and CDR2 SYDVKM. CDR3 length: 17 amino acids. CDR3 loop: CASSHGAGGTGNQPQHF. The CDR3, as DNA: TGTGCCAGCAGTCACGGGGCAGGGGGGACCGGCAATCAGCCCCAGCATTTT.

This rearrangement joins TRBV30 to TRBJ2-3, with D unresolved. Per the germline V gene, CDR1 is GTSNPN and CDR2 is SVGIG (reference sequence). Trimming pared 0 bases from V and 2 bases from J, leaving 12 bases between. This CDR3 region has 15 residues. The CDR3 sequence: CAWSVTEFHTDTQYF. The DNA for the CDR3 is TGTGCCTGGAGTGTTACTGAATTCCACACAGATACGCAGTATTTT. Variable domain in full (rest from reference TRBV30 and TRBJ2-3): SQTIHQWPATLVQPVGSPLSLECTVEGTSNPNLYWYRQAAGRGLQLLFYSVGIGQISSEVPQNLSASRPQDRQFILSSKKLLLSDSGFYLCAWSVTEFHTDTQYFGPGTRLTVL.

The chain uses TRBV7-6 and TRBJ2-3, with TRBD2 matching 14 bases. This CDR3 is 19 amino acids long. V was pared by 5 bases and J by 5 bases, with 15 bases of the junction left unmatched. The germline gives CDR1 SGHVS, CDR2 FNYEAQ. CDR3 nucleotides: TGTGCCAGCAGCCCAACACCACAGACTAGCGGGAGGGTGAGAGATACGCAGTATTTT. This translates into CASSPTPQTSGRVRDTQYF.

The rearrangement joins TRBV11-2 to TRBJ2-7, with D possibly matching TRBD2 (5 bases). Germline V gene data show CDR1 as SGHAT and CDR2 as FQNNGV. This CDR3 spans 14 amino acids. The ends were cut back, 4 bases at V and 0 bases at J, with 10 bases in the middle. This CDR3 is CASSWPDSSYEQYF. DNA of the CDR3: TGTGCCAGCAGCTGGCCGGACTCCTCCTACGAGCAGTACTTC.

This clone is a singleton in its sample. The chain is built from TRBV11-3 and TRBJ2-7; possible D gene TRBD1, 6 bases. Per the germline V gene, CDR1 is SGHNT and CDR2 is YENEEA. The CDR3 length is 16 residues. The germline V and J ends were trimmed by 5 bases and 0 bases, with 17 bases remaining between them. CDR3 protein: CASSPTPGHVSYEQYF. CDR3 sequence (DNA): TGTGCCAGCAGCCCTACTCCGGGACACGTCTCCTACGAGCAGTACTTC.

This clone was observed a handful of times. The chain is built from TRBV4-1 and TRBJ1-5; perhaps TRBD1 as D (5 bases). The V end was cut by 1 base, the J end by 7 bases, with 11 bases between. Germline CDR1 reads MGHRA; CDR2 reads YSYEKL. The CDR3 is made up of 14 amino acids. The CDR3 DNA sequence: TGCGCCAGCAGCCAAGTTGCAGGGTCACAGCCCCAGCATTTT. This sequence encodes CASSQVAGSQPQHF.

J is TRBJ2-3 and V is TRBV4-1; perhaps TRBD1 as D (5 bases). From germline, CDR1 is MGHRA and CDR2 YSYEKL. CDR3 size: 15 residues. Trimming left V 1 base short and J 1 base short, with 9 bases between. For the CDR3, the DNA is TGCGCCAGCAGCCAAGGGGGCAGGGGCACAGATACGCAGTATTTT. It yields the protein CASSQGGRGTDTQYF.

This chain links TRBV20-1 with TRBJ2-1, with D uncertain. The germline gives CDR1 DFQATT, CDR2 SNEGSKA (reference sequence). V was clipped by 0 bases and J by 10 bases, with 7 bases between them. The CDR3 length is 11 residues. For the CDR3, the DNA is TGCAGTGCTAGAGATAATCGAGAGCAGTTCTTC. Protein: CSARDNREQFF.

The chain couples TRBV29-1 to TRBJ1-1; D is undetermined. This CDR3 contains 13 residues. Between the trimmed V and J ends, which lost 3 bases and 1 base, there was a span of 9 bases. Germline CDR1 SQVTM, CDR2 ANQGSEA. CDR3 coding DNA: TGCAGCGTTGATGGCAGAAGGAACACTGAAGCTTTCTTT. Translating gives CSVDGRRNTEAFF.

The chain links TRBV5-1 to TRBJ1-1; D not resolved. Deletions cut 1 base from V and 4 bases from J, with 5 bases between. This CDR3 has 12 residues. Germline CDR1 reads SGHRS; CDR2 reads YFSETQ. As DNA, the CDR3 is TGCGCCAGCAGCTTGATCGGCACTGAAGCTTTCTTT. Amino acid sequence: CASSLIGTEAFF.

This chain uses TRBV4-3 with TRBJ2-1, with TRBD2 matching over 11 bases. The junction had 3 bases not matched to a gene; V was cut back by 4 bases and J by 4 bases. The germline CDR1 and CDR2 sequences are LGHNA and YSLEER. The CDR3 has 15 residues. The CDR3, as DNA: TGCGCCAGCAGCCGAACTAGCGGGAGTTACAATGAGCAGTTCTTC. It specifies CASSRTSGSYNEQFF.

The gene calls are TRBV4-3 and TRBJ1-3; D remains unclear. CDR1 and CDR2 (germline): LGHNA, YSLEER. This CDR3 has 15 amino acids. Trimming stripped 0 bases from V and 0 bases from J, with 6 bases between. Here the CDR3 DNA reads TGCGCCAGCAGCCAAGATAGGAGCTCTGGAAACACCATATATTTT. The encoded protein is CASSQDRSSGNTIYF.

V usage is TRBV5-6 and J usage is TRBJ2-7; D is perhaps TRBD2 (6 bases). The V end was cut by 3 bases, the J end by 7 bases, with 14 bases between. The germline V gene has CDR1 SGHDT and CDR2 YYEEEE. This CDR3 contains 13 residues. CDR3 loop: CASSSGTRGEQYF. The CDR3 region has the DNA TGTGCCAGCAGCTCCGGGACGCGGGGAGAGCAGTACTTC. Drawing the rest from reference TRBV5-6 and TRBJ2-7, the complete variable domain is DAGVTQSPTHLIKTRGQQVTLRCSPKSGHDTVSWYQQALGQGPQFIFQYYEEEERQRGNFPDRFSGHQFPNYSSELNVNALLLGDSALYLCASSSGTRGEQYFGPGTRLTVT.

This chain connects TRBV5-1 to TRBJ2-7, with a possible D match to TRBD2 (6 bases). Germline V gene data show CDR1 as SGHRS and CDR2 as YFSETQ. Trimming removed 5 bases from V and 7 bases from J, with 13 bases in between. There are 12 residues in the CDR3. The CDR3 DNA reads TGCGCCAGCAGGGGGGGTCCGGGAGAGCAGTACTTC. This gives the protein CASRGGPGEQYF.

The V gene is TRBV30, the J gene TRBJ1-1; TRBD1 matches at 8 bases. The junction had 1 base not matched to a gene; V was cut back by 1 base and J by 0 bases. CDR3 size: 14 residues. CDR1 GTSNPN and CDR2 SVGIG come from the germline V gene (reference sequence). The DNA for the CDR3 is TGTGCCTGGAGTGGGACAGGGATGAACACTGAAGCTTTCTTT. The encoded protein is CAWSGTGMNTEAFF.

The chain is built from TRBV10-3 and TRBJ2-7, with D uncertain. Germline assignment: CDR1 ENHRY and CDR2 SYGVKD. Trimming removed 0 bases from V and 2 bases from J, with 2 bases in between. The CDR3 runs 12 residues. CDR3 sequence: CAISESTYEQYF. The CDR3 nucleotides read TGTGCCATCAGTGAGTCGACCTACGAGCAGTACTTC.

The chain uses TRBV29-1 and TRBJ2-2, with D maybe TRBD1 (5 bases). Germline CDR1 and CDR2: SQVTM and ANQGSEA. The ends were cut back, 7 bases at V and 1 base at J, with 10 bases in the middle. CDR3 size: 13 residues. The CDR3 sequence: CSAGARNTGELFF. CDR3 in DNA: TGCAGCGCTGGGGCTAGGAACACCGGGGAGCTGTTTTTT.

This chain links TRBV11-3 with TRBJ2-7; weak D call: TRBD2 (5 bases). V dropped 4 bases and J dropped 0 bases, with 10 bases sitting between them. The CDR3 contains 14 residues. Germline values: CDR1 SGHNT, CDR2 YENEEA. The CDR3 loop reads CASSSREGSYEQYF. CDR3 in DNA: TGTGCCAGCAGCTCCCGGGAAGGCTCCTACGAGCAGTACTTC.

The chain recombines TRBV13 with TRBJ2-7, with D perhaps assigned TRBD1 or TRBD2 (6 bases each). V lost 2 bases, J lost 3 bases, and 11 bases lay in between. The CDR3 loop spans 14 amino acids. Germline V CDR1 and CDR2: PRHDT, FYEKMQ (reference sequence). The CDR3 region is CASSLRGQLYEQYF. The CDR3 DNA is TGTGCCAGCAGCTTACGGGGGCAACTCTACGAGCAGTACTTC.

This clone appeared a single time. The chain is built from TRBV2 and TRBJ2-7; 10 bases match TRBD2. V trimming: 6 bases; J trimming: 5 bases; junction bases outside the gene matches: 13. The CDR3 loop spans 16 amino acids. The germline V gene encodes CDR1 SNHLY and CDR2 FYNNEI. CDR3 in amino acids: CASSDDSAGGLNEQYF. DNA of the CDR3: TGTGCCAGCAGCGATGACTCAGCGGGAGGGCTAAACGAGCAGTACTTC.

The CDR3 DNA is TGTGCCAGTAGATCGGCAGGGGGCCACGAGCAGTACTTC. Protein product: CASRSAGGHEQYF. The genes are TRBV19 and TRBJ2-7; 8 bases fit TRBD1. V lost 6 bases, J lost 5 bases, and 6 bases stayed unmatched. Germline V CDR1 and CDR2: LNHDA, SQIVND (reference sequence). There are 13 residues in the CDR3.

This clone was seen a single time. This sequence joins TRBV2 and TRBJ2-3, with 13 nucleotides matching TRBD2. V was pared by 6 bases and J by 2 bases, with 5 bases of the junction left unmatched. The CDR3 loop spans 16 amino acids. Germline lookup yields CDR1 SNHLY and CDR2 FYNNEI. CDR3 DNA sequence: TGTGCCAGCAGCAGTACTAGCGGGGGGGTCACAGATACGCAGTATTTT. Translation: CASSSTSGGVTDTQYF.

This chain uses TRBV11-3 with TRBJ2-1; 7 bases align to TRBD1. CDR1 is SGHNT and CDR2 is YENEEA in the germline V gene. Unmatched junction bases numbered 8, after V lost 0 bases and J lost 6 bases. This CDR3 region has 16 residues. DNA for the CDR3: TGTGCCAGCAGCTTAGATGGGCCAGGGGGAAGCAATGAGCAGTTCTTC. Protein product: CASSLDGPGGSNEQFF.

The V call is TRBV23-1, the J call TRBJ1-6; D may be TRBD1 (6 bases). TRBV23-1 is an open reading frame whose function is uncertain. V shed 0 bases and J shed 3 bases, with 18 bases lying between them. CDR3 size: 19 residues. The CDR3 DNA sequence: TGCGCCAGCAGTCAATCGAGGGACACGGCTTCTTACTATAATTCACCCCTCCACTTT. Its protein product is CASSQSRDTASYYNSPLHF.

DNA of the CDR3: TGTGCCAGCAGCAAAGTTCGACTAGCGGGAGTTCAAGAGACCCAGTACTTC. It codes for CASSKVRLAGVQETQYF. V and J are TRBV21-1 and TRBJ2-5; TRBD2 is taken as the D call from the table, unchecked against the DNA. TRBV21-1 is a recognized pseudogene. The CDR3 consists of 17 residues.

This clone was observed once. The chain joins TRBV27 to TRBJ1-1, with D uncertain. V dropped 8 bases and J dropped 3 bases, with 10 bases sitting between them. In germline, CDR1 is MNHEY, CDR2 SMNVEV (reference sequence). CDR3 size: 12 residues. CDR3 sequence reads: CASGYSDTEAFF. The CDR3 DNA sequence: TGTGCCAGCGGATACAGCGACACTGAAGCTTTCTTT.

V and J are TRBV7-3 and TRBJ2-1; D is tentatively TRBD1 or TRBD2 (5 bases each). Between the trimmed V and J ends, which lost 5 bases and 8 bases, there was a span of 13 bases. The CDR3 loop spans 13 amino acids. Per the germline V gene, CDR1 is SGHTA and CDR2 is FQGTGA. In DNA form, the CDR3 reads TGTGCCAGCAGCCTCCTAGTGGGGGATGAGCAGTTCTTC. This sequence encodes CASSLLVGDEQFF.